The clone carrying this T cell receptor beta chain was seen only a few times. The antigen remains unidentified. This sample is drawn from a study of response to subunit inactivated influenza vaccine. Study-level points and caveats: Authors suggested few new T cells are recruited by each seasonal influenza vaccination.

TCRdb passed the RT-PCR reads through MiXCR, listing each CDR3 protein once. Among 400,000 to 650,000 distinct CDR3 sequences listed, more than 7% were seen once. Sequencing used PBMCs from blood, obtained roughly 24 months after vaccination. The TCR was taken from a man aged 50-75 years who received an inactivated influenza vaccine.

CDR3 nucleotide sequence: TGTGCCAGCTCACCCCTCAGGGATGAGCAGTTCTTC. This translates into CASSPLRDEQFF. The J gene is TRBJ2-1, the V gene TRBV18, with D possibly being TRBD1 (5 bases). Germline loops: CDR1 KGHSH, CDR2 LQKENI. This CDR3 is built from 12 residues. The V end lost 3 bases, the J end lost 8 bases, and 8 bases lay between the germline ends.